A selection of T cell receptor beta chains follows, all from one sample in a study of early T cells in non-severe SARS-CoV-2 infection. TCRdb redid the calling of the 5' RACE reads with MiXCR, one entry per CDR3 protein. The sample includes more than 55,000 distinct CDR3 sequences, around 6.5% of them seen just once. This sample comprised whole blood, obtained at baseline. All receptors come from an adult who was a healthcare worker with PCR-confirmed SARS-CoV-2 infection or an uninfected control (not recorded which). Both conserved end residues are part of each CDR3. A D gene is named only where the DNA matches it firmly. The size of a clone is reported for some rows only, either as once, few or many, or as a class for expanded clones.

V gene	D gene	clone size	J gene	CDR3 protein	CDR3 DNA
TRBV6-1	TRBD2	few	TRBJ2-5	CASSPRTSVRETQYF	TGTGCCAGCAGTCCGAGGACTAGCGTGCGGGAGACCCAGTACTTC
TRBV10-3	TRBD1	few	TRBJ1-3	CAISPGTGRMSAGNTIYF	TGTGCCATCAGCCCCGGGACAGGGCGAATGTCGGCTGGAAACACCATATATTTT
TRBV9	NA	NA	TRBJ2-1	CASSVDPASSYNEQFF	TGTGCCAGCAGCGTAGATCCAGCGAGCTCCTACAATGAGCAGTTCTTC
TRBV7-2	TRBD2	many	TRBJ2-7	CASKRTSDSYEQYF	TGTGCCAGTAAAAGGACTAGCGACTCCTACGAGCAGTACTTC
TRBV28	TRBD2	many	TRBJ2-7	CASSTPSGRAGEQYF	TGTGCCAGCAGTACCCCCAGCGGGAGGGCCGGGGAGCAGTACTTC
TRBV19	NA	many	TRBJ2-1	CASSKQGFNEQFF	TGTGCCAGTAGCAAACAGGGATTTAATGAGCAGTTCTTC
TRBV11-2	TRBD2	few	TRBJ2-3	CASSLEGLAGMWDTQYF	TGTGCCAGCAGCTTAGAGGGACTAGCGGGGATGTGGGATACGCAGTATTTT
TRBV7-9	TRBD1	many	TRBJ2-1	CASSLVQGYLNEQFF	TGTGCCAGCAGCTTAGTACAGGGGTACTTAAATGAGCAGTTCTTC
TRBV12-3/TRBV12-4	TRBD1	many	TRBJ2-3	CASSSRQGSTDTQYF	TGTGCCAGCAGTTCCCGACAGGGAAGCACAGATACGCAGTATTTT
TRBV4-1	TRBD2	NA	TRBJ2-4	CASSQGRQREKGKNIQYF	TGCGCCAGCAGCCAAGGTCGTCAGCGGGAGAAAGGCAAAAACATTCAGTACTTC
TRBV5-1	TRBD1	many	TRBJ2-7	CASSPGQGVDEQYF	TGCGCCAGCAGCCCCGGACAGGGGGTCGACGAGCAGTACTTC
TRBV7-8	NA	many	TRBJ1-4	CASSFRGSHEKLFF	TGTGCCAGCAGCTTCAGGGGTAGTCATGAAAAACTGTTTTTT
TRBV20-1	NA	many	TRBJ2-1	CSVHVGGDGGEQFF	TGCAGTGTTCACGTGGGTGGGGACGGTGGTGAGCAGTTCTTC
TRBV11-2	NA	NA	TRBJ2-7	CASSSGGQPYEQYF	TGTGCCAGCAGCTCCGGGGGACAGCCCTACGAGCAGTACTTC
TRBV4-2	NA	many	TRBJ2-7	CASSPLADPTYEQYF	TGTGCCAGCAGCCCCCTGGCGGATCCTACCTACGAGCAGTACTTC
TRBV2	TRBD1	NA	TRBJ1-1	CASSVQGSTEAFF	TGTGCCAGCAGTGTACAGGGGAGCACTGAAGCTTTCTTT
TRBV4-2	TRBD2	NA	TRBJ2-1	CASSQDLAGGGYEQFF	TGTGCCAGCAGCCAAGATTTGGCGGGAGGGGGTTATGAGCAGTTCTTC
TRBV3-1	NA	many	TRBJ2-7	CASSQGSSYEQYF	TGTGCCAGCAGCCAAGGTAGCAGCTACGAGCAGTACTTC
TRBV29-1	TRBD1	NA	TRBJ1-2	CSVEPSSGTVNYGYTF	TGCAGCGTTGAACCTTCGTCGGGGACAGTCAACTATGGCTACACCTTC
TRBV6-2/TRBV6-3	NA	few	TRBJ2-7	CASSSGGGRGTEQYF	TGTGCCAGCAGCTCTGGCGGCGGCAGGGGAACCGAGCAGTACTTC
TRBV20-1	NA	many	TRBJ1-1	CSATRATEAFF	TGCAGTGCCACAAGGGCTACCGAAGCTTTCTTT
TRBV12-3/TRBV12-4	NA	many	TRBJ2-1	CASSFHINYNEQFF	TGTGCCAGCAGTTTCCACATTAACTACAATGAGCAGTTCTTC
TRBV10-3	TRBD2	many	TRBJ2-1	CAILSGRALDEQFF	TGTGCCATCCTTAGCGGGAGGGCTTTGGATGAGCAGTTCTTC
TRBV20-1	NA	many	TRBJ1-1	CSARDVEANMNTEAFF	TGCAGTGCTAGAGATGTGGAGGCGAACATGAACACTGAAGCTTTCTTT
TRBV6-6	TRBD1	NA	TRBJ2-7	CASSPQGAGLSYEQYF	TGTGCCAGCAGCCCTCAGGGGGCGGGCCTCTCCTACGAGCAGTACTTC
TRBV20-1	NA	NA	TRBJ2-3	CSAMTRDMQYF	TGCAGTGCAATGACCAGGGATATGCAGTATTTT
TRBV4-1	NA	many	TRBJ2-2	CASSQDLPGTGELFF	TGCGCCAGCAGCCAAGATCTGCCAGGCACCGGGGAGCTGTTTTTT
TRBV7-2	TRBD2	many	TRBJ2-1	CASSPRGLAGVSGNEQFF	TGTGCCAGCAGCCCCAGGGGGCTAGCGGGAGTGTCGGGCAATGAGCAGTTCTTC
TRBV6-5	NA	many	TRBJ2-5	CATSGIEETQYF	TGTGCCACCTCCGGGATAGAAGAGACCCAGTACTTC
TRBV4-1	TRBD1	many	TRBJ1-1	CASSGQGGTEAFF	TGCGCCAGCAGCGGACAGGGAGGCACTGAAGCTTTCTTT
TRBV18	NA	many	TRBJ1-2	CASSPSPTVYGYTF	TGTGCCAGCTCACCATCCCCGACGGTTTATGGCTACACCTTC
TRBV19	NA	many	TRBJ1-5	CASSTGRAQPQHF	TGTGCCAGTAGTACAGGGAGAGCTCAGCCCCAGCATTTT
TRBV5-6	NA	few	TRBJ1-3	CASSLEEDRFSGNTIYF	TGTGCCAGCAGCTTGGAGGAGGACAGATTCTCTGGAAACACCATATATTTT